What follows is one TCR beta chain and its context. This record belongs to a study of blood T cell repertoires in COVID-19. Assay: immunoSEQ multiplex PCR; the TCRdb copy retains only in-frame clones and omits some. Among 400,000 to 500,000 clones listed, 70% to 90% were seen once. This CDR3 spans 14 amino acids. The TCR originated in a woman under 40 with active or convalescent COVID-19. Sequencing was carried out using peripheral blood. The V gene is TRBV21-1, the J gene TRBJ1-1. TRBV21-1 is listed as a pseudogene. CDR3 nucleotide sequence: TGTGCCAGCAGTTCGTTCTCGGGGAGGACTGAAGCTTTCTTT. It is translated as CASSSFSGRTEAFF.